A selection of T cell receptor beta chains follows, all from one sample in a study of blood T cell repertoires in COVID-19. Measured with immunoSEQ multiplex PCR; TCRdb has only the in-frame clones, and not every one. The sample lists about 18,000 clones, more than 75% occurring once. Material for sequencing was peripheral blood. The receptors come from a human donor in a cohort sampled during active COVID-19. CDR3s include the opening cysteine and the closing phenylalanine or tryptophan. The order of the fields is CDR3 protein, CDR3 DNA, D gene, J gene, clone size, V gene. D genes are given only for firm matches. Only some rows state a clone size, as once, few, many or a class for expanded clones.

CDR3: CASGAGATTNEKLFF
DNA: TGTGCCAGTGGGGCAGGAGCCACAACTAATGAAAAACTGTTTTTT
D: .
J: TRBJ1-4
size: .
V: TRBV11-1

CDR3: CASRTGTRSPLHF
DNA: TGTGCCAGCAGGACAGGGACAAGATCACCCCTCCACTTT
D: TRBD1
J: TRBJ1-6
size: .
V: TRBV28

CDR3: CAGGTGSYEQYF
DNA: TGTGCCGGAGGGACAGGAAGCTACGAGCAGTACTTC
D: TRBD1
J: TRBJ2-7
size: .
V: TRBV30

CDR3: CASSLAGTREAKNIQYF
DNA: TGTGCCAGCAGCTTAGCGGGGACCCGGGAGGCCAAAAACATTCAGTACTTC
D: .
J: TRBJ2-4
size: .
V: TRBV7-6

CDR3: CASSRWDRTLDGYTF
DNA: TGTGCCAGCAGCCGATGGGACAGAACCCTTGATGGCTACACCTTC
D: TRBD1
J: TRBJ1-2
size: .
V: TRBV5-6

CDR3: CASSLFLAGASNTQYF
DNA: TGTGCCAGCAGCTTATTTCTAGCGGGAGCTTCTAATACGCAGTATTTT
D: TRBD2
J: TRBJ2-3
size: once
V: TRBV11-1

CDR3: CASSQELADEQFF
DNA: TGTGCCAGCAGCCAGGAACTGGCCGATGAGCAGTTCTTC
D: .
J: TRBJ2-1
size: .
V: TRBV7-3

CDR3: CASSNRGINYGYTF
DNA: TGTGCCAGCAGCAACAGGGGGATCAACTATGGCTACACCTTC
D: TRBD1
J: TRBJ1-2
size: .
V: TRBV2

CDR3: CASKSDRGGDTQYF
DNA: TGTGCCAGCAAGAGCGACAGGGGAGGAGATACGCAGTATTTT
D: TRBD1
J: TRBJ2-3
size: .
V: TRBV2

CDR3: CASSARGASPTEQYF
DNA: TGTGCCAGCAGTGCCCGGGGGGCAAGTCCTACCGAGCAGTACTTC
D: .
J: TRBJ2-7
size: .
V: TRBV3-1/TRBV3-2

CDR3: CASSGYDSGTLNEQYF
DNA: TGTGCCAGCAGTGGATATGATAGCGGGACCTTAAACGAGCAGTACTTC
D: TRBD2
J: TRBJ2-7
size: .
V: TRBV28

CDR3: CASSQSTTRISEEQYF
DNA: TGCGCCAGCAGCCAATCCACGACTAGGATTTCGGAGGAGCAGTACTTC
D: .
J: TRBJ2-7
size: .
V: TRBV4-1

CDR3: CASSLAKTYF
DNA: TGTGCCAGCAGCCTCGCTAAAACGTACTTC
D: .
J: TRBJ2-7
size: .
V: TRBV6-2/TRBV6-3

CDR3: CASSYRGQGNQPQHF
DNA: TGTGCCAGCAGTTACAGGGGGCAAGGCAATCAGCCCCAGCATTTT
D: TRBD1
J: TRBJ1-5
size: .
V: TRBV6-2/TRBV6-3

CDR3: CASSLLVTRNEQFF
DNA: TGCGCCAGCAGCTTACTAGTCACGAGGAATGAGCAGTTCTTC
D: .
J: TRBJ2-1
size: .
V: TRBV5-1

CDR3: CASSGNRDEQYF
DNA: TGTGCCAGCAGTGGTAATAGAGACGAGCAGTACTTC
D: .
J: TRBJ2-7
size: few
V: TRBV28

CDR3: CAIMRDRGYEQYF
DNA: TGTGCCATCATGAGGGACAGGGGCTACGAGCAGTACTTC
D: TRBD1
J: TRBJ2-7
size: .
V: TRBV10-3

CDR3: CASSQVPPGGNTEAFF
DNA: TGTGCCAGCAGCCAAGTCCCCCCAGGGGGGAACACTGAAGCTTTCTTT
D: TRBD1
J: TRBJ1-1
size: .
V: TRBV14

CDR3: CASSPVPAGGGEQFF
DNA: TGTGCTAGCAGCCCCGTTCCAGCGGGAGGGGGTGAGCAGTTCTTC
D: TRBD2
J: TRBJ2-1
size: .
V: TRBV7-7

CDR3: CSASPTGEKTQYF
DNA: TGCAGTGCTAGTCCGACAGGGGAGAAGACCCAGTACTTC
D: TRBD1
J: TRBJ2-5
size: .
V: TRBV20-1

CDR3: CSVKGVGHEQYF
DNA: TGCAGCGTTAAGGGGGTTGGCCACGAGCAGTACTTC
D: .
J: TRBJ2-7
size: .
V: TRBV29-1

CDR3: CAWSRDRPYGYTF
DNA: TGTGCCTGGAGTCGGGACAGACCCTATGGCTACACCTTC
D: TRBD1
J: TRBJ1-2
size: .
V: TRBV30

CDR3: CASSPGTGRREQYF
DNA: TGTGCCAGCTCACCCGGGACAGGGCGACGCGAGCAGTACTTC
D: TRBD1
J: TRBJ2-7
size: .
V: TRBV18

CDR3: CASSSTPSGRTGETQYF
DNA: TGTGCCAGCAGCTCAACCCCTAGCGGGAGGACCGGGGAGACCCAGTACTTC
D: TRBD2
J: TRBJ2-5
size: .
V: TRBV28

CDR3: CASSPQRHESYEQYF
DNA: TGTGCCAGCAGCCCCCAGCGGCACGAGTCCTACGAGCAGTACTTC
D: .
J: TRBJ2-7
size: few
V: TRBV5-4

CDR3: CASRDGTGYTF
DNA: TGTGCCAGCAGAGATGGGACAGGCTACACCTTC
D: .
J: TRBJ1-2
size: .
V: TRBV2

CDR3: CASSPGLAGRKVGYEQYF
DNA: TGCGCCAGCAGCCCGGGACTAGCGGGAAGGAAGGTGGGATACGAGCAGTACTTC
D: TRBD2
J: TRBJ2-7
size: .
V: TRBV4-1

CDR3: CASKGGGDGNQPQHF
DNA: TGCGCCAGCAAGGGCGGGGGTGATGGCAATCAGCCCCAGCATTTT
D: .
J: TRBJ1-5
size: once
V: TRBV10-2

CDR3: CASSYGTGTYSYEQYF
DNA: TGTGCCAGCAGTTACGGGACAGGGACCTACTCCTACGAGCAGTACTTC
D: TRBD1
J: TRBJ2-7
size: .
V: TRBV6-2/TRBV6-3

CDR3: CASSPTTGDYEQYF
DNA: TGCGCCAGCAGCCCAACGACAGGGGACTACGAGCAGTACTTC
D: TRBD1
J: TRBJ2-7
size: .
V: TRBV4-3

CDR3: CASSQDRLARLDTQYF
DNA: TGTGCCAGCAGCCAAGATCGGTTAGCGCGCCTAGATACGCAGTATTTT
D: .
J: TRBJ2-3
size: .
V: TRBV4-2

CDR3: CASILQGAGGYTF
DNA: TGTGCCAGCATCCTACAGGGGGCGGGAGGCTACACCTTC
D: TRBD1
J: TRBJ1-2
size: .
V: TRBV6-5

CDR3: CASSEVGGSNIQYF
DNA: TGTGCCAGCAGTGAAGTAGGGGGCAGTAACATTCAGTACTTC
D: TRBD1
J: TRBJ2-4
size: .
V: TRBV6-4

CDR3: CASIGDWYTIYF
DNA: TGTGCCAGCATCGGGGACTGGTACACCATATATTTT
D: .
J: TRBJ1-3
size: .
V: TRBV6-6

CDR3: CASSRRQGLTYEQYF
DNA: TGTGCCAGCAGCCGCAGACAGGGACTCACCTACGAGCAGTACTTC
D: .
J: TRBJ2-7
size: .
V: TRBV3-1/TRBV3-2

CDR3: CASSSRQLKSGGNTIYF
DNA: TGTGCCAGCAGTTCCCGACAGTTAAAGTCGGGTGGAAACACCATATATTTT
D: .
J: TRBJ1-3
size: once
V: TRBV28

CDR3: CASRTGQGMIEQYF
DNA: TGTGCCAGCAGAACGGGACAGGGGATGATCGAGCAGTACTTC
D: TRBD1
J: TRBJ2-7
size: .
V: TRBV6-5

CDR3: CAISDYRDAYEQYF
DNA: TGTGCCATCAGTGACTACAGGGACGCCTACGAGCAGTACTTC
D: .
J: TRBJ2-7
size: .
V: TRBV10-3

CDR3: CASSLVGSESYEQYF
DNA: TGTGCCAGCAGCTTGGTTGGTAGCGAGTCCTACGAGCAGTACTTC
D: .
J: TRBJ2-7
size: .
V: TRBV5-4

CDR3: CASSQLGTHTEAFF
DNA: TGCGCCAGCAGCCAACTCGGGACACACACTGAAGCTTTCTTT
D: .
J: TRBJ1-1
size: .
V: TRBV4-3

CDR3: CASSPRDSQNIQYF
DNA: TGTGCCAGCAGCCCCCGGGACAGTCAAAACATTCAGTACTTC
D: TRBD1
J: TRBJ2-4
size: .
V: TRBV7-6

CDR3: CASSPGGAAKTEAFF
DNA: TGTGCCAGCAGTCCCGGGGGGGCGGCCAAGACTGAAGCTTTCTTT
D: .
J: TRBJ1-1
size: once
V: TRBV28

CDR3: CASSLAESTDTQYF
DNA: TGTGCCAGCAGCTTAGCGGAGAGCACAGATACGCAGTATTTT
D: .
J: TRBJ2-3
size: .
V: TRBV7-3

CDR3: CASSLNQRGTYEQYF
DNA: TGTGCCAGCAGCTTAAACCAGCGGGGTACCTACGAGCAGTACTTC
D: TRBD2
J: TRBJ2-7
size: .
V: TRBV11-2

CDR3: CASSGVTGDNQPQHF
DNA: TGTGCCAGCAGTGGCGTGACAGGGGACAATCAGCCCCAGCATTTT
D: TRBD1
J: TRBJ1-5
size: .
V: TRBV2

CDR3: CASSQAQGPYEQYF
DNA: TGTGCCAGCAGCCAAGCGCAGGGTCCCTACGAGCAGTACTTC
D: .
J: TRBJ2-7
size: .
V: TRBV3-1/TRBV3-2

CDR3: CASSQAGPGGEYEQYF
DNA: TGCGCCAGCAGCCAAGCCGGACCGGGAGGGGAGTACGAGCAGTACTTC
D: TRBD2
J: TRBJ2-7
size: few
V: TRBV4-1

CDR3: CASSLSQGAYEAFF
DNA: TGTGCCAGCAGTTTGTCCCAGGGGGCTTATGAAGCTTTCTTT
D: TRBD1
J: TRBJ1-1
size: .
V: TRBV28